Below, one T cell receptor (beta chain) is given with its context. These data come from a study of shared T cell receptors in the human thymus. Assay used: immunoSEQ multiplex PCR; TCRdb lists only in-frame clones, some missing. The repertoire holds almost 550,000 clones, with approximately 80% as singletons. Trimming left V 6 bases short and J 0 bases short, with 15 bases between. The CDR3 has 16 amino acids. Germline V gene data show CDR1 as MNHNY and CDR2 as SVGAGI (reference sequence). The data also belong to a second study, concerning human thymus T cells. That report notes: Surgeons resected thymus tissue during corrective heart surgery.

V is TRBV6-6 and J is TRBJ2-4; D not certain. Sequencing was performed on thymocytes. The sequence was obtained from a boy younger than two with a congenital heart defect. CDR3 nucleotides: TGTGCCAGCAGCACGGGTGGAGTCATAGCCAAAAACATTCAGTACTTC. It specifies CASSTGGVIAKNIQYF.